This T cell receptor beta chain was captured in a study of T cell responses to AZD1222 COVID-19 vaccine. Profiled with immunoSEQ multiplex PCR; TCRdb holds only in-frame clones, not every one. The sample records around 70,000 clones, approximately 90% being singletons. On this clone: The antigen is not known.

Study-wide results and limits: Possibly, clonal diversity was underestimated; donors were largely white British and included more females. Mapped onto spike, vaccine-associated CD4 TCRs spanned it and were dominant at 160-218 and 743-854.

Trimming left V 10 bases short and J 0 bases short, with 18 bases between. The CDR3 loop spans 15 amino acids. Germline assignment: CDR1 KGHSH and CDR2 LQKENI. The source was peripheral blood, collected on day 0 of AZD1222 vaccination. This TCR was sampled from an adult in good health. The rearrangement links TRBV18 to TRBJ1-1; perhaps TRBD1 as D (6 bases). The DNA of the CDR3 is TGTGCCACTTCCCTGAGGCGGGACATGAACACTGAAGCTTTCTTT. Protein sequence: CATSLRRDMNTEAFF.